The text below deals with one TCR beta chain. What it binds is unknown. The repertoire was sequenced with immunoSEQ multiplex PCR; TCRdb's copy has only in-frame clones and lacks some. This table holds 130,000 to 150,000 clones, 85% to 95% found once. CDR1 and CDR2 from the germline V gene are SGHAT and FQNNGV. The CDR3 runs 14 residues. V lost 4 bases and J 6 bases, leaving 14 bases between the germline ends. The sample belongs to a study of T cell responses to AZD1222 COVID-19 vaccine. Study-level background: Second-dose schedules of about 4 or about 12 weeks were combined. Study conclusions and caveats: Repertoires were collected only later (after the peak T cell response had occurred). Spike-specific TCR breadth rose after two AZD1222 doses, and depth rose as well. Only 5 or 6 people who got AZD1222 tested seropositive at baseline.

This clonotype was sampled from an adult in good health. The sample here was peripheral blood, taken on day 0 of AZD1222 vaccination. This chain joins TRBV11-2 and TRBJ2-3; tentative D call: TRBD2 (6 bases). CDR3 nucleotides: TGTGCCAGCAGCTCCGGGACTGGAGGCGATACGCAGTATTTT. As protein: CASSSGTGGDTQYF.